The clone carrying this TCR beta chain was counted once. Its antigen is undetermined. The sample is drawn from a study of shared clonotypes between healthy human individuals. Whole-study context: Plates per donor: three CD4 naive, three CD4 memory, two CD8 naive, one CD8 memory. Study-level findings and limits: Clonotypes shared by all four donors outscored non-shared clonotypes in generation probability.

Splitting of CD4+ cells produced CD45RA+ naive and CD45RA-negative memory subsets. Profiling relied on immunoSEQ multiplex PCR, and the TCRdb table lists in-frame clones only, not all of them. The table has about 1.5 million clones, 95% to 99% seen once; the top ten hold about 0.4%. The CDR3 has 13 amino acids. Germline V gives CDR1 KGHSH, CDR2 LQKENI. The V end was cut by 6 bases, the J end by 5 bases, with 11 bases between. The TCR comes from a man aged 30 to 45 in good health. The V and J genes are TRBV18 and TRBJ1-5; tentative D call: TRBD1 (5 bases). The sequencing input was naive CD4+ T cells sorted from blood. Sample subset: CD45RA+ positively selected. The DNA of the CDR3 is TGTGCCAGCTCGCCCCAGACAGATCAGCCCCAGCATTTT. Amino acids: CASSPQTDQPQHF. Supplemented by reference TRBV18 and TRBJ1-5, the full variable domain reads NAGVMQNPRHLVRRRGQEARLRCSPMKGHSHVYWYRQLPEEGLKFMVYLQKENIIDESGMPKERFSAEFPKEGPSILRIQQVVRGDSAAYFCASSPQTDQPQHFGDGTRLSIL.